This TCR beta chain stems from a study of T cells after yellow fever vaccination. Points from the study as a whole: The secondary T-cell response peaked on day 5, not day 15, but was weaker.

Looked up from germline, CDR1 is DFQATT and CDR2 is SNEGSKA (reference sequence). This CDR3 is 13 amino acids long. Trimming shortened V by 4 bases and J by 8 bases, and 17 bases separated the two germline ends. With respect to this clonotype: Its antigen remains unknown.

MiXCR, applied by TCRdb to the 5' RACE reads, yields one record per CDR3 protein. The data show approximately 600,000 distinct CDR3 sequences, 9% to 15% seen once. V is TRBV20-1 and J is TRBJ1-2; D remains unclear. Sequences were derived from PBMCs, sampled on the day of the yellow fever booster vaccination. The sequence came from a man aged 25-40 years who received the YFV17D yellow fever vaccine. The CDR3 region has the DNA TGCAGTGCTAACCCCCGCCCTGGTGGGGGCTACACCTTC. It specifies CSANPRPGGGYTF.